Following are 26 T cell receptor beta chains from one sample sequenced in a study of T cells in Graves' hyperthyroidism and ophthalmopathy. Amplified TCR beta CDR3 regions came from RNA transcripts. Using the HTBI primer set, a first-round RT-PCR was run on the TCR CDR3. TCRdb re-derived calls from the multiplex PCR reads in MiXCR, one entry per CDR3 protein. The sample holds around 690,000 distinct CDR3 sequences; roughly 17% are singletons and the top ten take roughly 15%. The sequenced sample consisted of blood. These receptors all come from a middle-aged man with Graves' hyperthyroidism.

This clonotype was picked up many times. J is TRBJ1-1 and V is TRBV3-1; D is unclear. The CDR3 is 15 amino acids. Trimming left V 0 bases short and J 0 bases short, with 8 bases between. The germline V gene has CDR1 LGHDT and CDR2 YNNKEL (reference sequence). In nucleotides, the CDR3 is TGTGCCAGCAGCCAAGATTTCTCCCTGAACACTGAAGCTTTCTTT. The encoded protein is CASSQDFSLNTEAFF.

This clonotype was recorded at least ten times. The V and J genes are TRBV12-3 or TRBV12-4 and TRBJ2-2; D is undetermined. The CDR3 covers 16 residues. Trimming pared 2 bases from V and 6 bases from J, leaving 16 bases between. Here the CDR3 reads CASSLSSVSNSGELFF. The DNA of the CDR3 is TGTGCCAGCAGTTTATCTAGTGTTAGCAACTCCGGGGAGCTGTTTTTT.

This clonotype was counted at least ten times. The chain is built from TRBV28 and TRBJ2-7; 7 bases map to TRBD2. CDR1 and CDR2 (germline): MDHEN, SYDVKM. The CDR3 loop spans 13 amino acids. V trimming: 7 bases; J trimming: 5 bases; junction bases outside the gene matches: 8. The CDR3 DNA reads TGTGCCAGCACGGGCGGGAGTTACAACGAGCAGTACTTC. Its protein product is CASTGGSYNEQYF.

V usage is TRBV25-1 and J usage is TRBJ2-2; TRBD2 aligns across 15 bases. Germline lookup yields CDR1 MGHDK and CDR2 SYGVNS. The CDR3 consists of 15 residues. V trimming: 7 bases; J trimming: 5 bases; junction bases outside the gene matches: 2. CDR3: CASKGTSGRTGELFF. In DNA form, the CDR3 reads TGTGCCAGCAAGGGGACTAGCGGGAGGACCGGGGAGCTGTTTTTT.

The V call is TRBV5-1, the J call TRBJ2-7; D may match TRBD1 or TRBD2 (5 bases each). The germline CDR1 and CDR2 sequences are SGHRS and YFSETQ. This CDR3 spans 14 amino acids. Trimming left V 2 bases short and J 3 bases short, with 12 bases between. CDR3 sequence: CASSLARDGYEQYF. Written as DNA, the CDR3 is TGCGCCAGCAGCTTAGCCAGGGACGGCTACGAGCAGTACTTC.

Only a few counts were recorded for this clonotype. The genes are TRBV10-3 and TRBJ2-1; 10 positions match TRBD2. The CDR3 runs to 15 residues. Losses at the gene ends were 5 bases for V and 5 bases for J; bases not matched to a gene: 6. The germline V gene encodes CDR1 ENHRY and CDR2 SYGVKD. The DNA for the CDR3 is TGTGCCATCAGTTCCGGGACTAGCGCTGACAATGAGCAGTTCTTC. Translated: CAISSGTSADNEQFF.

About this clonotype itself: The germline gene is not matched at one end of the junction; a read error may be the cause. The chain joins TRBV12-3 or TRBV12-4 to TRBJ1-2; D not certain. The CDR3 sequence is 10 residues long. In nucleotides, the CDR3 is TGTGCCAGCAGTTTAGGATGGCAGAGCTTC. Protein sequence: CASSLGWQSF.

The chain is built from TRBV5-1 and TRBJ2-3; 8 positions match TRBD2. The CDR3 is 16 amino acids. The junction had 10 bases not matched to a gene; V was cut back by 4 bases and J by 3 bases. Germline-derived CDR1 and CDR2 are SGHRS and YFSETQ. This CDR3 reads CASSTNGGGATDTQYF. The CDR3 region has the DNA TGCGCCAGCAGCACGAACGGGGGGGGGGCGACAGATACGCAGTATTTT.

This clonotype was found a few times. The J gene is TRBJ1-4, the V gene TRBV30; D not resolved. CDR3 size: 13 residues. Germline CDR1 is GTSNPN and CDR2 is SVGIG (reference sequence). The V and J ends lost 0 bases and 9 bases respectively, with 11 bases between them. The CDR3 DNA sequence: TGTGCCTGGAGTGTCCCAGGACTTAAAAAACTGTTTTTT. Protein product: CAWSVPGLKKLFF.

This clonotype was seen more than once but under ten times. The CDR3 sequence is CASSLASGRINSPLHF. CDR3 bases: TGTGCCAGCAGCTTGGCGAGCGGCCGGATAAATTCACCCCTCCACTTT. The chain carries TRBV5-4 and TRBJ1-6; D uncertain. The V gene lost 0 bases and the J gene lost 7 bases, with 14 bases spanning the gap. The CDR3 totals 16 residues. Germline V gives CDR1 SGHNT, CDR2 YYREEE (reference sequence). Full variable domain (missing parts from reference TRBV5-4 and TRBJ1-6): ETGVTQSPTHLIKTRGQQVTLRCSSQSGHNTVSWYQQALGQGPQFIFQYYREEENGRGNFPPRFSGLQFPNYSSELNVNALELDDSALYLCASSLASGRINSPLHFGNGTRLTVT.

A few counts support this clonotype. CDR3 sequence (DNA): TGTGCCAGCAGTATACAGGGTTCACCCCTCCACTTT. As protein: CASSIQGSPLHF. V is TRBV28 and J is TRBJ1-6; tentatively, D is TRBD1 (6 bases). CDR3 size: 12 residues. V was clipped by 5 bases and J by 9 bases, with 8 bases between them. Germline V CDR1 and CDR2: MDHEN, SYDVKM.

The rearrangement links TRBV5-1 to TRBJ2-3; 15 bases are shared with TRBD2. Germline CDR1 reads SGHRS; CDR2 reads YFSETQ. The length of the CDR3 is 14 residues. V lost 4 bases, J lost 9 bases, and 3 bases stayed unmatched. The DNA of the CDR3 is TGCGCCAGCAGCGAAGGGACTAGCGGGGGGACGCAGTATTTT. Amino acids: CASSEGTSGGTQYF.

This clonotype was recorded many times. This chain links TRBV7-8 with TRBJ2-7; either TRBD1 or TRBD2 may supply D (5 bases each). Germline V gene sequence: CDR1 SGHVS, CDR2 FQNEAQ. The germline V and J ends were trimmed by 1 base and 3 bases, with 13 bases remaining between them. There are 15 residues in the CDR3. Written as DNA, the CDR3 is TGTGCCAGCAGCTTAGATGGGGGACGGTACTACGAGCAGTACTTC. It encodes CASSLDGGRYYEQYF.

This clonotype was counted ten times or more. In nucleotides, the CDR3 is TGTGCCATCAGGGATAGCGGGGGTGGTGGGAATGAGCAGTTCTTC. Translating gives CAIRDSGGGGNEQFF. The chain links TRBV10-3 to TRBJ2-1, with 9 bases lining up with TRBD2. The trim removed 6 bases at V and 7 bases at J, leaving 10 bases unmatched. From germline, CDR1 is ENHRY and CDR2 SYGVKD. The CDR3 extends over 15 amino acids.

This clonotype was seen a few times. A read error is possible here, since a much larger clone lies one base away. V and J are TRBV27 and TRBJ1-1; no firm D call. The CDR3 totals 15 residues. Per the germline V gene, CDR1 is MNHEY and CDR2 is SMNVEV (reference sequence). With 6 bases removed from V and 4 bases from J, the gap between germline ends came to 18 bases. CDR3 nucleotide sequence: TGTGCCAGCAGCTTTTTTCATGCAACTAGCACTGAAGCTTTCTTT. Translating it yields CASSFFHATSTEAFF.

At least ten counts were recorded for this clonotype. CDR3 DNA sequence: TGCGCCAGCAGCCCACCGGGACGGAACTACGAGCAGTACTTC. Protein product: CASSPPGRNYEQYF. V usage is TRBV4-3 and J usage is TRBJ2-7, with D possibly being TRBD1 or TRBD2 (5 bases each). V dropped 4 bases and J dropped 3 bases, with 13 bases sitting between them. This CDR3 spans 14 amino acids. In germline, CDR1 is LGHNA, CDR2 YSLEER.

The J gene is TRBJ1-1, the V gene TRBV20-1; 9 bases align to TRBD1. The junction had 9 bases not matched to a gene; V was cut back by 6 bases and J by 1 base. Germline V lookup: CDR1 DFQATT, CDR2 SNEGSKA (reference sequence). The CDR3 covers 15 residues. The CDR3 loop reads CSALNTGGRNTEAFF. In DNA, the CDR3 is TGCAGTGCACTGAATACAGGGGGCAGGAACACTGAAGCTTTCTTT.

The rearrangement links TRBV13 to TRBJ2-1, with TRBD1 matching over 10 bases. The V gene end was trimmed by 6 bases and the J gene end by 4 bases; junction bases not matched to a gene: 15. The CDR3 contains 18 residues. Germline V lookup: CDR1 PRHDT, CDR2 FYEKMQ (reference sequence). Here the CDR3 reads CASSKARDRGLFYNEQFF. Written as DNA, the CDR3 is TGTGCCAGCAGTAAAGCCAGGGACAGGGGTCTTTTTTACAATGAGCAGTTCTTC.

The rearrangement links TRBV7-8 to TRBJ1-1; D is possibly TRBD1 (6 bases). The CDR3 runs to 13 residues. Germline assignment: CDR1 SGHVS and CDR2 FQNEAQ. V was clipped by 1 base and J by 9 bases, with 12 bases between them. The CDR3 sequence: CASSLDRGAKAFF. The CDR3, as DNA: TGTGCCAGCAGCTTAGACCGGGGGGCTAAAGCTTTCTTT.

The rearrangement uses TRBV18 and TRBJ2-2; D is uncertain. The germline CDR1 and CDR2 sequences are KGHSH and LQKENI. V lost 0 bases and J lost 0, with 8 bases in between. This CDR3 has 16 residues. The CDR3 loop is CASSPPSKSNTGELFF. The CDR3 region has the DNA TGTGCCAGCTCACCACCTAGTAAATCGAACACCGGGGAGCTGTTTTTT.

This clonotype was seen repeatedly, ten times or more. The chain recombines TRBV27 with TRBJ2-7; D call uncertain. This CDR3 spans 13 amino acids. Trimming cost V 3 bases and J 3 bases, with 9 bases left between them. Germline V gives CDR1 MNHEY, CDR2 SMNVEV (reference sequence). The CDR3 nucleotides read TGTGCCAGCAGTTTGTCTGCATACTACGAGCAGTACTTC. This translates into CASSLSAYYEQYF.

This clonotype was detected many times. CDR3 DNA: TGTGCCAGCAGCTTAGTAGGGGCCTATGGCTACACCTTC. Protein sequence: CASSLVGAYGYTF. The V and J genes are TRBV11-2 and TRBJ1-2; D may be TRBD1 (5 bases). V was cut by 1 base and J by 4 bases, with 7 bases left in between. Germline CDR1 and CDR2: SGHAT and FQNNGV. CDR3 length: 13 amino acids.

The V gene is TRBV18, the J gene TRBJ2-3; 10 positions match TRBD2. V shed 0 bases, J shed 4 bases, and the junction held 7 bases outside the gene matches. The CDR3 is 17 residues long. Germline CDR1 is KGHSH and CDR2 is LQKENI. The CDR3, as DNA: TGTGCCAGCTCACCACCAGCGGGAGGGCCTAAGGCAGATACGCAGTATTTT. This translates into CASSPPAGGPKADTQYF.

This clonotype was found many times. The chain combines TRBV3-1 with TRBJ1-1; TRBD1 might be the D (6 bases). The CDR3 totals 10 residues. The germline V gene has CDR1 LGHDT and CDR2 YNNKEL (reference sequence). V lost 7 bases, J lost 7 bases, and 7 bases lay in between. CDR3 in amino acids: CASKGVEAFF. CDR3 bases: TGTGCCAGCAAGGGGGTTGAAGCTTTCTTT. The whole variable domain, filled in from reference TRBV3-1 and TRBJ1-1, reads DTAVSQTPKYLVTQMGNDKSIKCEQNLGHDTMYWYKQDSKKFLKIMFSYNNKELIINETVPNRFSPKSPDKAHLNLHINSLELGDSAVYFCASKGVEAFFGQGTRLTVV.

This clonotype was counted at least ten times. The V gene is TRBV7-2, the J gene TRBJ2-1, with TRBD2 matching over 13 bases. CDR3 length equals 16 residues. Germline V gene sequence: CDR1 SGHTA, CDR2 FQGNSA. Trimming cost V 6 bases and J 5 bases; bases outside gene matches: 7. CDR3 sequence (DNA): TGTGCCAGCAGACAAGGACTAGCGGGAGCTGACAATGAGCAGTTCTTC. It encodes CASRQGLAGADNEQFF.

This chain connects TRBV5-1 to TRBJ1-2; D might be TRBD1 (6 bases). The CDR3 spans 15 residues. CDR1 is SGHRS, CDR2 YFSETQ, per germline. V lost 0 bases and J 4 bases, leaving 13 bases between the germline ends. The CDR3 sequence: CASSLAGDTIYGYTF. The CDR3 nucleotides are TGCGCCAGCAGCTTGGCTGGGGACACAATCTATGGCTACACCTTC.